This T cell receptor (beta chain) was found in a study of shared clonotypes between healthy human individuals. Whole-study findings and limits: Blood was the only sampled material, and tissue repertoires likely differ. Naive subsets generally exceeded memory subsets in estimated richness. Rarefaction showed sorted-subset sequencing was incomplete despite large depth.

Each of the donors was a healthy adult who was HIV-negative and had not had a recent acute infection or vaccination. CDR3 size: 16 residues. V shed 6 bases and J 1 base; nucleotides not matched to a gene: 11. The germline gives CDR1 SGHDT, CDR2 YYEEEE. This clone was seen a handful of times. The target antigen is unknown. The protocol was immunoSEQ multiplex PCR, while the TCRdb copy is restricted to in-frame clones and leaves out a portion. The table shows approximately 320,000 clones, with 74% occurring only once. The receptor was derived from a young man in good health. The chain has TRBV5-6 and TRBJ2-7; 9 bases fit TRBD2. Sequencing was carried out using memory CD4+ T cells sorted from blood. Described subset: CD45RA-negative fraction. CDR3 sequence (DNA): TGTGCCAGCACCGCCACGGGGCTAGCGGGATCCTACGAGCAGTACTTC. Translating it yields CASTATGLAGSYEQYF.